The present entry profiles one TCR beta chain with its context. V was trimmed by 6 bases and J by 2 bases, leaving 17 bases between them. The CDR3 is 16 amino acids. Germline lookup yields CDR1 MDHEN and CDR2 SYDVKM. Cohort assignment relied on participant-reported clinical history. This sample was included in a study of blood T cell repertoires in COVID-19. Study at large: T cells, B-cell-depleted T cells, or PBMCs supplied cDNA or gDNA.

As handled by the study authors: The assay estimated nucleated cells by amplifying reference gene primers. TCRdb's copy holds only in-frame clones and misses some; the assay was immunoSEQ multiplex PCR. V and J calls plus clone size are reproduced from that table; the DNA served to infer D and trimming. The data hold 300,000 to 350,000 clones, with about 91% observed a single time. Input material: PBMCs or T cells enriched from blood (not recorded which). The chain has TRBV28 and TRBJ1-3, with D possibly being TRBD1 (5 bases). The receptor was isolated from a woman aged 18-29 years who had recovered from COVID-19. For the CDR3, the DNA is TGTGCCAGCAGAACCCCTTTAGGGGTAGCTGGAAACACCATATATTTT. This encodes CASRTPLGVAGNTIYF. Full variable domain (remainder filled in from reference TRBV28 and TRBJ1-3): DVKVTQSSRYLVKRTGEKVFLECVQDMDHENMFWYRQDPGLGLRLIYFSYDVKMKEKGDIPEGYSVSREKKERFSLILESASTNQTSMYLCASRTPLGVAGNTIYFGEGSWLTVV.